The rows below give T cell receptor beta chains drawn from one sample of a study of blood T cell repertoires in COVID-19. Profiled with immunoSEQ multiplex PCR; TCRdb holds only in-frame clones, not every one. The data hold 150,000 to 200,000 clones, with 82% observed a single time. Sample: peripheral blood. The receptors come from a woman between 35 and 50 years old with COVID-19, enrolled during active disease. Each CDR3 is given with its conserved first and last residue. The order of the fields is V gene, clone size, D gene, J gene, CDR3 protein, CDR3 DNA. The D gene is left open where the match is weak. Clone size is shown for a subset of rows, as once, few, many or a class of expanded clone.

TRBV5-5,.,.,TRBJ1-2,CASSLPDSFYGYTF,TGTGCCAGCAGCCTCCCGGACAGTTTCTATGGCTACACCTTC
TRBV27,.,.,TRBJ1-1,CASSLSLFTEAFF,TGTGCCAGCAGTTTATCGCTATTCACTGAAGCTTTCTTT
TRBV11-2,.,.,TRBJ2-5,CASSLVGQEQTQYF,TGTGCCAGCAGCTTAGTGGGACAAGAACAAACCCAGTACTTC
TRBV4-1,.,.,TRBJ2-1,CASKRLLGLYNEQFF,TGCGCCAGCAAGAGGCTACTGGGACTGTACAATGAGCAGTTCTTC
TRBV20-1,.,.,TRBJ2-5,CSASPGVGETQYF,TGCAGTGCTAGTCCAGGGGTAGGGGAGACCCAGTACTTC
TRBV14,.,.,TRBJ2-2,CASSQVSSTGELFF,TGTGCCAGCAGCCAAGTTAGCAGTACCGGGGAGCTGTTTTTT
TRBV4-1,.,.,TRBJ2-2,CASSSTGTGELFF,TGCGCCAGCAGCTCAACAGGTACCGGGGAGCTGTTTTTT
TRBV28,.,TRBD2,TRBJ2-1,CASKIGASGYNEQFF,TGTGCCAGCAAAATCGGGGCTAGCGGTTACAATGAGCAGTTCTTC
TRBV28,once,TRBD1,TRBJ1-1,CASSLVGQGAPTEAFF,TGTGCCAGCAGTTTAGTGGGACAGGGGGCCCCCACTGAAGCTTTCTTT
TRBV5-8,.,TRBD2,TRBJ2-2,CASSLKVAGLAGELFF,TGTGCCAGCAGCTTAAAGGTAGCGGGGCTAGCCGGGGAGCTGTTTTTT
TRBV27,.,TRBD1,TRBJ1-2,CASSFAGQHRTYGYTF,TGTGCCAGCAGCTTTGCGGGACAGCATAGGACCTATGGCTACACCTTC
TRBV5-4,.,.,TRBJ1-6,CASAGDNSPLHF,TGTGCCAGTGCGGGGGATAATTCACCCCTCCACTTT
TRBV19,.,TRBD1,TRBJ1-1,CASSFRGMNTEAFF,TGTGCCAGTAGTTTCAGGGGGATGAACACTGAAGCTTTCTTT
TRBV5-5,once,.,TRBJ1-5,CASSLRPTNQPQHF,TGTGCCAGCAGCTTGCGACCGACTAATCAGCCCCAGCATTTT
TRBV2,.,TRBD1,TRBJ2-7,CASRPGQGYYEQYF,TGTGCCAGCAGGCCGGGACAGGGGTACTACGAGCAGTACTTC
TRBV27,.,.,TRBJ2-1,CASSSLISGSYNEQFF,TGTGCCAGCAGCTCACTCATCTCAGGGTCCTACAATGAGCAGTTCTTC
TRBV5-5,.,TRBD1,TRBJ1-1,CASRTGTGTTRNTEAFF,TGTGCCAGCAGAACCGGGACAGGGACCACCCGGAACACTGAAGCTTTCTTT
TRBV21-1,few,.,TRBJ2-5,CASSKEERGNQETQYF,TGTGCCAGCAGCAAAGAGGAGCGGGGGAACCAAGAGACCCAGTACTTC
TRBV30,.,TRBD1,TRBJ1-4,CAWSRGEKLFF,TGTGCCTGGAGCAGGGGGGAAAAACTGTTTTTT
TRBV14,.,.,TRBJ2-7,CASSQQGLEQYF,TGTGCCAGCAGCCAACAGGGTTTAGAGCAGTACTTC
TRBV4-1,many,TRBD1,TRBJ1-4,CASSRNRGGEKLFF,TGCGCCAGCAGCCGCAACAGGGGCGGTGAAAAACTGTTTTTT
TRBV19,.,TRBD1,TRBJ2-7,CASSPGKWTGIHEQYF,TGTGCCAGTAGTCCAGGCAAATGGACAGGGATCCACGAGCAGTACTTC
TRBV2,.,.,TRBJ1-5,CASSGDSISNQPQHF,TGTGCCAGCAGTGGAGATTCTATTAGCAATCAGCCCCAGCATTTT
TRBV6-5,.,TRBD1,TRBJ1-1,CASRLQGVSTEAFF,TGTGCCAGCAGACTCCAGGGGGTTTCCACTGAAGCTTTCTTT